Presented here are 12 T cell receptor beta chains from one specimen sequenced in a study of a mutant IDH1 vaccine in newly diagnosed glioma. Sequenced by immunoSEQ multiplex PCR; TCRdb stores in-frame clones only, minus some. The sample carries approximately 54,000 clones, roughly 80% recorded once. Time point given: baseline, week 1 (first vaccination visit). The treatment is: pre-vaccination baseline after standard-of-care therapy. Material: PBMCs, obtained from a glioma patient treated with radiotherapy, temozolomide or both. These TCRs come from a man younger than 30 with glioma.

This clone was seen a single time. This chain joins TRBV25-1 and TRBJ1-3; 9 bases are a match to TRBD1. V trimming: 4 bases; J trimming: 4 bases; junction bases outside the gene matches: 8. Germline V CDR1 and CDR2: MGHDK, SYGVNS. CDR3 length equals 16 residues. The DNA for the CDR3 is TGTGCCAGCAGTGTAACAGGGGGCGCGAGAGGAAACACCATATATTTT. Its protein is CASSVTGGARGNTIYF.

The chain carries TRBV6-6 and TRBJ1-5; no clear D. The CDR3 loop spans 13 amino acids. The V gene's germline CDR1 is MNHNY and CDR2 SVGAGI (reference sequence). Trimming cost V 3 bases and J 5 bases, with 8 bases left between them. CDR3 nucleotides: TGTGCCAGCAGTTATAAGCGGGATCAGCCCCAGCATTTT. It encodes CASSYKRDQPQHF.

This chain connects TRBV5-1 to TRBJ1-1; no firm D call. The V gene's germline CDR1 is SGHRS and CDR2 YFSETQ. The CDR3 covers 15 residues. Trimming took off 0 bases at V and 6 bases at J, with 15 bases between the two ends. The CDR3 DNA is TGCGCCAGCAGCTTGGGACATCCCGTGAAGTCTGAAGCTTTCTTT. Protein: CASSLGHPVKSEAFF. The complete variable domain, with remaining parts taken from reference TRBV5-1 and TRBJ1-1, reads KAGVTQTPRYLIKTRGQQVTLSCSPISGHRSVSWYQQTPGQGLQFLFEYFSETQRNKGNFPGRFSGRQFSNSRSEMNVSTLELGDSALYLCASSLGHPVKSEAFFGQGTRLTVV.

A single count supports this clone. The chain couples TRBV4-3 to TRBJ1-1, with D tentatively TRBD1 (5 bases). The germline gives CDR1 LGHNA, CDR2 YSLEER. This CDR3 spans 15 amino acids. Trimming shortened V by 4 bases and J by 0 bases, and 12 bases separated the two germline ends. The CDR3 DNA is TGCGCCAGCAGCCGGGGGAATCAGCTGAACACTGAAGCTTTCTTT. Its protein product is CASSRGNQLNTEAFF.

The chain is built from TRBV11-1 and TRBJ2-7; D may be TRBD2 (6 bases). V was pared by 1 base and J by 0 bases, with 13 bases between. The CDR3 is made up of 16 amino acids. CDR1 is SGHAT, CDR2 FQDESV, per germline (reference sequence). CDR3 in DNA: TGTGCCAGCAGCTTAGTAGGCGGGGCCTTCTCCTACGAGCAGTACTTC. It translates to CASSLVGGAFSYEQYF.

The V call is TRBV30, the J call TRBJ2-7, with a weak D call TRBD1 (7 bases). Germline assignment: CDR1 GTSNPN and CDR2 SVGIG (reference sequence). This CDR3 has 14 residues. The V end was cut by 0 bases, the J end by 5 bases, with 14 bases between. The CDR3 spells CAWSVRGRGDEQYF. For the CDR3, the DNA is TGTGCCTGGAGTGTGAGGGGGCGCGGGGACGAGCAGTACTTC.

The chain recombines TRBV14 with TRBJ2-3; possible D gene TRBD2, 5 bases. The germline V gene encodes CDR1 SGHDN and CDR2 FVKESK. The CDR3 runs to 16 residues. Trimming shortened V by 2 bases and J by 2 bases, and 14 bases separated the two germline ends. CDR3 nucleotide sequence: TGTGCCAGCAGCCAACCCTGGGGAGCATCCACAGATACGCAGTATTTT. Protein product: CASSQPWGASTDTQYF. The full variable domain, its missing parts supplied by reference TRBV14 and TRBJ2-3, is EAGVTQFPSHSVIEKGQTVTLRCDPISGHDNLYWYRRVMGKEIKFLLHFVKESKQDESGMPNNRFLAERTGGTYSTLKVQPAELEDSGVYFCASSQPWGASTDTQYFGPGTRLTVL.

This clone was detected only a few times. The chain links TRBV2 to TRBJ2-3; 8 bases are a match to TRBD2. The CDR3 sequence is 14 residues long. The ends lost 10 bases at V and 5 bases at J; junction bases unmatched: 11. Germline loops: CDR1 SNHLY, CDR2 FYNNEI. The CDR3 sequence: CAKGTRPKEDTQYF. The CDR3 DNA reads TGTGCCAAGGGGACTAGGCCTAAGGAAGATACGCAGTATTTT.

This rearrangement joins TRBV5-4 to TRBJ2-2; TRBD1 is a possible D gene (5 bases). The CDR3 consists of 16 residues. V was shortened by 4 bases and J by 0 bases, with 13 bases between the two germline ends. Germline V gene lookup returns CDR1 SGHNT and CDR2 YYREEE (reference sequence). The CDR3 reads CASSPGRTTNTGELFF. In DNA, the CDR3 is TGTGCCAGCAGCCCTGGTCGGACAACGAACACCGGGGAGCTGTTTTTT.

The V call is TRBV27, the J call TRBJ1-2; no clear D. V was trimmed by 3 bases and J by 2 bases, leaving 10 bases between them. Germline V gene data show CDR1 as MNHEY and CDR2 as SMNVEV (reference sequence). CDR3 length equals 14 residues. The CDR3 DNA reads TGTGCCAGCAGTTTTGCCCCTGGAAACTATGGCTACACCTTC. Its protein is CASSFAPGNYGYTF.

This clone has more than one count but fewer than ten. The V call is TRBV4-3, the J call TRBJ2-2; the D is unclear. This CDR3 has 14 residues. CDR1 and CDR2 from the germline V gene are LGHNA and YSLEER. The germline V and J ends were trimmed by 1 base and 5 bases, with 8 bases remaining between them. The DNA for the CDR3 is TGCGCCAGCAGCCAAGGGAGTACAACCGGGGAGCTGTTTTTT. Translated: CASSQGSTTGELFF.

J is TRBJ2-2 and V is TRBV7-2; D is ambiguous. Trimming shortened V by 1 base and J by 5 bases, and 2 bases separated the two germline ends. From germline, CDR1 is SGHTA and CDR2 FQGNSA. The CDR3 totals 12 residues. CDR3 protein: CASSLGTGELFF. The CDR3 bases are TGTGCCAGCAGCTTAGGAACCGGGGAGCTGTTTTTT.